This T cell receptor (beta chain) was documented in a study of blood T cell repertoires in COVID-19. The repertoire was sequenced with immunoSEQ multiplex PCR; TCRdb's copy has only in-frame clones and lacks some. The data hold 150,000 or so clones, with about 91% observed a single time. Looked up from germline, CDR1 is MNHEY and CDR2 is SMNVEV (reference sequence). The CDR3 is 14 amino acids. Losses at the gene ends were 3 bases for V and 5 bases for J; bases not matched to a gene: 4. This chain joins TRBV27 and TRBJ2-7; 10 bases map to TRBD1. What was sequenced was peripheral blood. The TCR originated in a middle-aged man with acute or convalescent COVID-19. The CDR3 region has the DNA TGTGCCAGCAGTTTCGGGACAGGGGTCGACGAGCAGTACTTC. It specifies CASSFGTGVDEQYF.